The table lists the clone carrying this T cell receptor (beta chain) with a few counts. The antigen is unknown. This specimen belongs to a study of T cell repertoires in cytomegalovirus infection. At the level of the study: Public signatures in TCR beta pointed to CMV infection and matching HLA type.

TCRdb redid the calling of the reads with MiXCR, one entry per CDR3 protein. The profile covers around 140,000 distinct CDR3 sequences, with about 32% appearing a single time and 45% to 55% taken by the ten largest. V lost 3 bases to trimming and J lost 2 bases; unmatched junction nucleotides: 4. The CDR3 loop spans 15 amino acids. This receptor was identified in a human donor in good health (CMV status not recorded). Some clones in this sample may be carry-over from other donors' samples. Sequencing was performed on CD8+ T cells from cultured PBMCs, taken from culture after CMV antigen stimulation. This chain joins TRBV12-3 or TRBV12-4 and TRBJ2-1; 7 bases align to TRBD1. The CDR3 region has the DNA TGTGCCAGCAGTTTCCCCAGGGGGACCTACAATGAGCAGTTCTTC. It yields the protein CASSFPRGTYNEQFF.